The clone carrying this T cell receptor beta chain was picked up one time. The data are from a study of blood T cell repertoires in COVID-19. Germline assignment: CDR1 SGHRS and CDR2 YFSETQ. This CDR3 has 16 amino acids. V trimming: 2 bases; J trimming: 1 base; junction bases outside the gene matches: 3. The table came from immunoSEQ multiplex PCR; TCRdb's copy has only in-frame clones and leaves some out. The sample consists of about 200,000 clones, around 84% of them appearing once. The sequence was obtained from a woman between 40 and 55 years old with acute COVID-19. The sequenced material came from PBMCs or T cells enriched from blood (not recorded which). The rearrangement links TRBV5-1 to TRBJ2-2; TRBD2 aligns across 9 bases. The CDR3: CASSFQTSGNTGELFF. CDR3 nucleotides: TGCGCCAGCAGCTTCCAGACTAGCGGGAACACCGGGGAGCTGTTTTTT.